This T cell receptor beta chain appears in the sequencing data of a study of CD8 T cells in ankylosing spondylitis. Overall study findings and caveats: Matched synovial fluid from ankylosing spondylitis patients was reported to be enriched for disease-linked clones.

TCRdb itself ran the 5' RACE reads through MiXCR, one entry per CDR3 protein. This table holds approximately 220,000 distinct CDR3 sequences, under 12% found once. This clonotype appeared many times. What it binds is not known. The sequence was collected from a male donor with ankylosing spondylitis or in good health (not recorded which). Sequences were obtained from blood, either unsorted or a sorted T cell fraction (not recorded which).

The CDR3 nucleotides read TGTGCCAGCAGTAACAGGGAAGCTAACTATGGCTACACCTTC. Translation: CASSNREANYGYTF. The rearrangement joins TRBV9 to TRBJ1-2; D perhaps matches TRBD1 (6 bases). Trimming cost V 5 bases and J 0 bases, with 11 bases left between them. Germline CDR1 reads SGDLS; CDR2 reads YYNGEE. CDR3 length equals 14 residues.